This is a list of T cell receptor beta chains from one sample in a study of CXCR3-negative and CXCR3-positive naive CD8 T cells. Using the 5' RACE reads, TCRdb records one entry per CDR3 protein without DNA. The sample's table shows 130,000 or so distinct CDR3 sequences. The sample was naive CXCR3- CD8+ T cells from blood. The receptors were sampled from a human donor in good health. Some clones in this sample may be carry-over from other donors' samples. The CDR3 runs from the conserved cysteine through the conserved F or W.

v_call: TRBV7-9; cdr3_length: 15; j_call: TRBJ1-1; cdr3_aa: CASSLLAGGNTEAFF
v_call: TRBV19; cdr3_length: 14; j_call: TRBJ2-7; cdr3_aa: CASTSGLGPNEQYF
v_call: TRBV27; cdr3_length: 15; j_call: TRBJ1-5; cdr3_aa: CASSLSGTGSQPQHF
v_call: TRBV27; cdr3_length: 13; j_call: TRBJ2-1; cdr3_aa: CASSLSQPDEQFF
v_call: TRBV29-1; cdr3_length: 17; j_call: TRBJ2-1; cdr3_aa: CSGEPLKQGWGAREQFF
v_call: TRBV18; cdr3_length: 17; j_call: TRBJ2-5; cdr3_aa: CASSPVGLTTLEETQYF
v_call: TRBV7-9; cdr3_length: 15; j_call: TRBJ2-7; cdr3_aa: CASRGRDSRFYEQYF
v_call: TRBV15; cdr3_length: 14; j_call: TRBJ1-1; cdr3_aa: CATSGSRGSTEAFF
v_call: TRBV20-1; cdr3_length: 17; j_call: TRBJ1-1; cdr3_aa: CSARDFGRLPSNTEAFF
v_call: TRBV5-5; cdr3_length: 13; j_call: TRBJ2-7; cdr3_aa: CASSLEAGDLEYF
v_call: TRBV7-9; cdr3_length: 14; j_call: TRBJ2-2; cdr3_aa: CASSLAPDTGELFF
v_call: TRBV28; cdr3_length: 18; j_call: TRBJ2-3; cdr3_aa: CASSPDPLTGVGTDTQYF
v_call: TRBV18; cdr3_length: 16; j_call: TRBJ2-1; cdr3_aa: CASSPQREGRGNEQFF
v_call: TRBV10-3; cdr3_length: 15; j_call: TRBJ2-6; cdr3_aa: CAISESSSGANVLTF
v_call: TRBV20-1; cdr3_length: 13; j_call: TRBJ1-3; cdr3_aa: CSASEAYGNTIYF
v_call: TRBV28; cdr3_length: 16; j_call: TRBJ1-2; cdr3_aa: CASTLRGTEGHYGYTF
v_call: TRBV30; cdr3_length: 13; j_call: TRBJ2-7; cdr3_aa: CAWRAGGTYEQYF
v_call: TRBV7-6; cdr3_length: 14; j_call: TRBJ2-3; cdr3_aa: CASSTRGTQDTQYF
v_call: TRBV19; cdr3_length: 13; j_call: TRBJ2-7; cdr3_aa: CASSLGLDREQYF
v_call: TRBV6-6; cdr3_length: 15; j_call: TRBJ1-4; cdr3_aa: CASSYSQRHGEKLFF
v_call: TRBV7-6; cdr3_length: 12; j_call: TRBJ2-1; cdr3_aa: CASSLVVNEQFF
v_call: TRBV27; cdr3_length: 12; j_call: TRBJ2-7; cdr3_aa: CASGVVPYEQYF
v_call: TRBV2; cdr3_length: 13; j_call: TRBJ2-7; cdr3_aa: CASSEWGVYEQYF
v_call: TRBV29-1; cdr3_length: 14; j_call: TRBJ2-4; cdr3_aa: CSVAPVRGGNIQYF
v_call: TRBV24-1; cdr3_length: 16; j_call: TRBJ1-5; cdr3_aa: CATSDFGTQRSQPQHF